The rows below give T cell receptor beta chains drawn from one sample of a study of T cells in Graves' hyperthyroidism and ophthalmopathy. Via MiXCR, TCRdb re-called the multiplex PCR reads, giving one row per CDR3 protein. The repertoire holds approximately 620,000 distinct CDR3 sequences, with around 15% as singletons. The sequenced sample consisted of blood. The receptors were sampled from a woman between 40 and 50 years old with Graves' ophthalmopathy. CDR3s include the opening cysteine and the closing phenylalanine or tryptophan. D genes are given only for firm matches. Some rows have no size entry. The others give once, few or many, or a class for an expanded clone.

CDR3	DNA	size	D	J	V	length
CASSLTFPQPQHF	TGTGCCAGCAGTTTAACATTTCCGCAGCCCCAGCATTTT	few	NA	TRBJ1-5	TRBV27	13
CASSLGHWTEAFF	TGTGCCAGCAGCTTAGGCCACTGGACTGAAGCTTTCTTT	NA	NA	TRBJ1-1	TRBV7-9	13
CASSLDRAVNTGELFF	TGTGCCAGCAGCTTAGATAGGGCAGTAAATACCGGGGAGCTGTTTTTT	many	NA	TRBJ2-2	TRBV11-2	16
CSAGGTGEPGELFF	TGCAGTGCTGGCGGGACAGGGGAACCCGGGGAGCTGTTTTTT	many	TRBD1	TRBJ2-2	TRBV20-1	14
CASSYLTGEDTQYF	TGTGCCAGCAGCTACCTAACCGGAGAAGATACGCAGTATTTT	many	NA	TRBJ2-3	TRBV7-8	14
CASSLGAGTGEETQYF	TGTGCCAGCAGCTTAGGGGCCGGGACAGGGGAAGAGACCCAGTACTTC	NA	TRBD1	TRBJ2-5	TRBV11-1	16
CASMEVRGYTF	TGTGCCAGCATGGAAGTTCGCGGCTACACCTTC	NA	NA	TRBJ1-2	TRBV28	11
CASRHSGDTQYF	TGTGCCAGCAGGCACTCGGGAGATACGCAGTATTTT	many	NA	TRBJ2-3	TRBV3-1	12
CSARDMGREGEKLFF	TGCAGTGCTAGAGATATGGGCAGGGAGGGTGAAAAACTGTTTTTT	NA	NA	TRBJ1-4	TRBV20-1	15
CSARDREEVNTEAFF	TGCAGTGCTAGAGACAGGGAGGAGGTGAACACTGAAGCTTTCTTT	many	NA	TRBJ1-1	TRBV20-1	15
CASSQETGGNTEAFF	TGTGCCAGCAGCCAAGAGACAGGCGGGAACACTGAAGCTTTCTTT	NA	NA	TRBJ1-1	TRBV4-2	15
CASSQDLWGANVLTF	TGCGCCAGCAGCCAAGATCTATGGGGGGCCAACGTCCTGACTTTC	once	NA	TRBJ2-6	TRBV4-1	15
CASRRDRGFQETQYF	TGTGCCAGCAGGAGGGACAGGGGGTTCCAAGAGACCCAGTACTTC	NA	TRBD1	TRBJ2-5	TRBV3-1	15
CASSPGLAANIQETQYF	TGTGCCAGCAGTCCAGGACTAGCGGCGAACATCCAAGAGACCCAGTACTTC	many	TRBD2	TRBJ2-5	TRBV12-3/TRBV12-4	17
CATSRDPTTSGAQETQCF	TGTGCCACCAGCAGAGATCCCACGACTAGCGGGGCCCAAGAGACCCAGTGCTTC	NA	TRBD2	TRBJ2-5	TRBV15	18
CASSRQGAPDTQYF	TGTGCCAGCAGCAGACAGGGGGCCCCAGATACGCAGTATTTT	NA	TRBD1	TRBJ2-3	TRBV5-8	14
CASSPPYGYTF	TGTGCCAGCAGCCCCCCCTATGGCTACACCTTC	few	NA	TRBJ1-2	TRBV27	11
CASRGGGGTSYNEQFF	TGCGCCAGCAGAGGGGGAGGGGGAACCTCCTACAATGAGCAGTTCTTC	once	NA	TRBJ2-1	TRBV5-1	16
CASALGWGGGTDTQYF	TGTGCTAGTGCCCTAGGCTGGGGGGGTGGCACAGATACGCAGTATTTT	NA	TRBD2	TRBJ2-3	TRBV12-5	16
CASRYNTGAQVYNEQFF	TGCGCCAGCAGATATAATACCGGGGCCCAGGTGTACAATGAGCAGTTCTTC	NA	NA	TRBJ2-1	TRBV5-1	17
CASSLTTDTYEQYF	TGCGCCAGCAGCTTGACGACAGATACCTACGAGCAGTACTTC	NA	NA	TRBJ2-7	TRBV5-1	14
CASSQTAGGGEQYF	TGTGCCAGCAGCCAAACAGCGGGAGGAGGGGAGCAGTACTTC	many	TRBD2	TRBJ2-7	TRBV3-1	14